A single sample gave rise to the 14 T cell receptor beta chains below, sequenced in a study of beta chain features in type 1 diabetes. The investigators reverse transcribed all of the isolated RNA, so they sequenced expressed TCRB transcripts. Method: immunoSEQ multiplex PCR; TCRdb's copy keeps in-frame clones and lacks some. The top ten hold about 0.015% of the sample, which has approximately 300,000 clones, 11% seen once. Material for sequencing was naive CD4+ T cells from blood. The receptors were sampled from a woman in her twenties or thirties in good health.

In its sample, this clone was seen a few times. The chain combines TRBV7-2 with TRBJ2-7; 8 bases fit TRBD2. This CDR3 has 13 residues. CDR1 and CDR2 from the germline V gene are SGHTA and FQGNSA. V was clipped by 7 bases and J by 3 bases; unmatched bases: 5. DNA for the CDR3: TGTGCCAGCAAGGTGGCGGGGGGCTACGAGCAGTACTTC. Translated: CASKVAGGYEQYF.

This clone was observed a handful of times. The chain has TRBV29-1 and TRBJ2-5, with 9 bases fitting TRBD1. Germline CDR1 is SQVTM and CDR2 is ANQGSEA. CDR3 length: 13 residues. Trimming took 7 bases from V and 2 from J; bases not matched to a gene: 5. CDR3 loop: CSGAGTGQETQYF. The CDR3 coding sequence is TGCAGCGGTGCCGGGACAGGGCAAGAGACCCAGTACTTC.

This clone was counted between two and nine times. The genes are TRBV29-1 and TRBJ2-3; 10 bases map to TRBD2. Germline V CDR1 and CDR2: SQVTM, ANQGSEA. V gave up 7 bases and J gave up 3 bases; unmatched junction bases: 13. The CDR3 consists of 16 residues. The CDR3, as DNA: TGCAGCGGTCACAGCAGCGGGAGGGCATCAACAGATACGCAGTATTTT. Translation: CSGHSSGRASTDTQYF.

This clone was found a few times. This sequence joins TRBV4-3 and TRBJ2-5; D perhaps matches TRBD2 (5 bases). Trimming removed 0 bases at V and 2 bases at J, with 19 bases between. CDR1 is LGHNA and CDR2 is YSLEER in the germline V gene. This CDR3 region has 18 residues. CDR3 nucleotide sequence: TGCGCCAGCAGCCAAGATCGAGGCAGGAGTTGGAGGCAAGAGACCCAGTACTTC. Amino acid sequence: CASSQDRGRSWRQETQYF.

This chain joins TRBV30 and TRBJ1-5, with D tentatively TRBD1 (5 bases). CDR3 size: 13 residues. Trimming took off 5 bases at V and 7 bases at J, with 15 bases between the two ends. From germline, CDR1 is GTSNPN and CDR2 SVGIG (reference sequence). As DNA, the CDR3 is TGTGCCTGGTCCGGGACTAACAACCAGCCCCAGCATTTT. This encodes CAWSGTNNQPQHF.

This clone came up a few times. The rearrangement joins TRBV5-4 to TRBJ2-1; 7 positions agree with TRBD2. CDR3 size: 15 residues. Germline V lookup: CDR1 SGHNT, CDR2 YYREEE (reference sequence). V dropped 0 bases and J dropped 6; count of bases not matched to a gene: 6. The CDR3 here is CASSLAAGAGNEQFF. The DNA for the CDR3 is TGTGCCAGCAGCTTGGCGGCGGGAGCAGGCAATGAGCAGTTCTTC.

This clone was observed a few times. V and J are TRBV5-1 and TRBJ2-3; 10 nucleotides align to TRBD1. The CDR3 extends over 14 amino acids. Trimming removed 7 bases from V and 5 bases from J; junction bases left unmatched: 7. CDR1 is SGHRS and CDR2 is YFSETQ in the germline V gene. CDR3 nucleotide sequence: TGCGCCAGCGCACAGGACAGGGGGATAGATACGCAGTATTTT. It is translated as CASAQDRGIDTQYF.

Comment on this clone: This CDR3 is also generated by other DNA sequences in the sample. This sequence joins TRBV7-2 and TRBJ2-2; D might be TRBD2 (5 bases). The length of the CDR3 is 16 residues. Germline lookup yields CDR1 SGHTA and CDR2 FQGNSA. V lost 0 bases and J 1 base, leaving 9 bases between the germline ends. CDR3 region: CASSLASSGNTGELFF. The CDR3 DNA reads TGTGCCAGCAGCTTAGCATCCAGCGGGAACACCGGGGAGCTGTTTTTT.

This clone was detected a few times. The chain combines TRBV7-3 with TRBJ2-2; the match to TRBD2 covers 14 bases. The trim removed 6 bases at V and 5 bases at J, leaving 2 bases unmatched. The CDR3 runs 15 residues. The V gene's germline CDR1 is SGHTA and CDR2 FQGTGA. CDR3 DNA: TGTGCCAGCAGTTGGACTAGCGGGGGGACCGGGGAGCTGTTTTTT. Its protein product is CASSWTSGGTGELFF.

This clone was seen more than once but under ten times. The rearrangement links TRBV7-9 to TRBJ2-3; D gene ambiguous. The V end lost 5 bases, the J end lost 3 bases, and 18 bases lay between the germline ends. Germline CDR1 SEHNR, CDR2 FQNEAQ (reference sequence). The CDR3 runs to 16 residues. CDR3: CASSPRVRRRTDTQYF. The CDR3 DNA is TGTGCCAGCAGCCCCCGGGTCCGCCGAAGGACAGATACGCAGTATTTT.

This clone was counted a few times. The genes are TRBV29-1 and TRBJ1-2; tentatively, D is TRBD1 (6 bases). The germline V gene encodes CDR1 SQVTM and CDR2 ANQGSEA. Trimming shortened V by 6 bases and J by 9 bases, and 17 bases separated the two germline ends. CDR3 size: 12 residues. CDR3 DNA: TGCAGCGTGGATGATACAGGGAAACGCTACACCTTC. Translation gives CSVDDTGKRYTF. The full variable domain, its missing parts supplied by reference TRBV29-1 and TRBJ1-2, is SAVISQKPSRDICQRGTSLTIQCQVDSQVTMMFWYRQQPGQSLTLIATANQGSEATYESGFVIDKFPISRPNLTFSTLTVSNMSPEDSSIYLCSVDDTGKRYTFGSGTRLTVV.

The chain has TRBV18 and TRBJ1-1; possibly TRBD1 for D (6 bases). This CDR3 contains 15 residues. Germline V gene lookup returns CDR1 KGHSH and CDR2 LQKENI. The ends were cut back, 3 bases at V and 3 bases at J, with 14 bases in the middle. As DNA, the CDR3 is TGTGCCAGCTCACCCCCTCAGGGGTTGGACACTGAAGCTTTCTTT. It encodes CASSPPQGLDTEAFF.

The gene calls are TRBV2 and TRBJ2-5, with 7 bases that match TRBD1. This CDR3 has 14 residues. J lost 5 bases, V lost 7 bases, and 10 bases had no gene match. Germline V gives CDR1 SNHLY, CDR2 FYNNEI. The CDR3 sequence is CASIRRQGAETQYF. CDR3 sequence (DNA): TGTGCCAGCATCCGGAGACAGGGTGCCGAGACCCAGTACTTC.

This chain links TRBV4-3 with TRBJ1-1; D may be TRBD1 (6 bases). Germline V gene data show CDR1 as LGHNA and CDR2 as YSLEER. The CDR3 loop spans 18 amino acids. The germline V and J ends were trimmed by 3 bases and 0 bases, with 20 bases remaining between them. CDR3 DNA: TGCGCCAGCAGCCAGAATCGGGTGATCAGGGGAATGAACACTGAAGCTTTCTTT. Translation gives CASSQNRVIRGMNTEAFF.